The clone carrying this T cell receptor beta chain has a handful of counts. Gene names follow the mouse nomenclature. The read finishes 1 residue shy of the CDR3 end, and the germline J gene is used to complete it. Time point described: mouse harvest day 14 after allogeneic transplant. Each mouse received 10^7 T-cell-depleted marrow cells plus 10^6 splenic CD5+ T cells by tail vein. TCRdb keeps only in-frame clones here, not all; method: immunoSEQ multiplex PCR. This table has some 4,000 clones, less than 60% appearing once. This sample was taken from a study of tissue T cells after allogeneic stem cell transplantation. After removal of 3 bases from V and 1 base from J, the junction contained 0 bases not matched to a gene. CDR3 length: 13 residues. The germline V gene encodes CDR1 SGHND and CDR2 FRSKSL.

This TCR came from a female BALB/c mouse given C57BL/6 T cells with graft-versus-host disease after an allogeneic hematopoietic cell transplant. The sample consisted of lymph node tissue. The chain is built from TRBV15 and TRBJ2-7; 7 bases map to TRBD2. This CDR3 reads CASSLGGSYEQYF. The covered CDR3 bases are TGTGCCAGCAGTTTGGGGGGGTCCTATGAACAGTAC.